The present entry profiles one T cell receptor (beta chain) with its context. Its target antigen remains unknown. The sample holds no much larger clone one base away, and base qualities are not on file. This record comes from a study of blood T cell repertoires in COVID-19 (dated by TCRdb to about 2020). Describing the broader study: Samples covering the acute and convalescent phases of COVID-19 were provided by collaborators in the United States, Italy and Spain. The repertoires were released in a freely available public database meant as a resource for research on the immune response to SARS-CoV-2. Where HLA class I and class II types were available, the types were taken from metadata supplied by the sample provider, not from assay-based typing. Samples were obtained from the ongoing ImmuneRACE study (first 160 participants) and from 1,000 to 1,500 subjects provided by 6 global collaborators. Deeply sampled blood TCRbeta repertoires from subjects exposed to, actively infected with, or recovered from COVID-19 were included in the dataset. The sample metadata nearly always contained a de-identified subject ID, COVID-19 status, age in years and sex. The material from the prospective study consisted of cDNA or gDNA derived from T cells, B-cell-depleted T cells, or PBMCs. Here is what the overall study found, with its caveats: Clinical and demographic metadata were provided uncurated, with the amount varying by source and participant.

The CDR3, cysteine through phenylalanine, is 12 amino acids long. Kept here is only the CDR3 DNA, which spans 36 bases and is read in frame from base 1. V drops 7 bases and J drops 8 bases, leaving 11 bases in between. Looking up the germline V gene yields CDR1 MDHEN and CDR2 SYDVKM. TCRbeta CDR3 regions were amplified from genomic DNA by means of the immunoSEQ Assay, a bias-controlled multiplex PCR. Processing in the source paper ran as follows. Within the assay, amplification of reference gene primers was used to estimate how many nucleated cells each sample contained. Sequence reads were collapsed and filtered to measure the absolute abundance of every unique TCRbeta CDR3 rearrangement. For each sample, productive Simpson clonality was calculated by taking the square root of Simpson's diversity index across productive rearrangements. TCRdb re-hosts the immuneACCESS table, in-frame sequences only. Its copies lack some clones; in the studies checked, an unresolved V gene accounts for under half of them, and the cause for the rest is not known. V, J and clone size were drawn from that table, and D and trimming were deduced from the DNA. The sample has about 150,000 clones on record, 80% to 90% of them singletons. The ten largest clones capture roughly 14% of the sample.

Each collaborating institution followed its own protocols to collect whole blood in K2EDTA tubes. Collaborator samples were shipped for TCRbeta analysis as frozen whole blood, isolated PBMCs, or DNA extracted from either sample type. The clonotype originates from a woman in her 40s with acute or convalescent COVID-19. Sequencing was carried out using peripheral blood. This sequence uses TRBV28 and TRBJ1-4; TRBD1 might be the D gene, on 5 matching bases. This receptor carries the CDR3 CASTSGVEKLFF. The DNA reads as follows: TGTGCCAGCACCTCGGGGGTCGAAAAACTGTTTTTT.